This TCR beta chain was found in a study of shared clonotypes between healthy human individuals. About the research overall: Researchers drew samples from two women and a few men aged 18 to 49.

Researchers drew on about 94 million PBMCs for genomic DNA from unsorted samples. CDR1 is SNHLY and CDR2 is FYNNEI in the germline V gene. The CDR3 is 15 amino acids. With 5 bases clipped from V and 10 bases from J, the junction kept 9 bases outside the gene matches. There are a few counts of this clone. Genomic DNA per cell subset filled all wells of several immunoSEQ plates. Bulk PBMC genomic DNA spanned ten immunoSEQ deep plates. Only in-frame clones appear in the TCRdb table, and some are missing; sequencing was by immunoSEQ multiplex PCR. The sample carries about half a million clones, 81% recorded once.

V gene TRBV2 combines with J gene TRBJ2-2, with 11 nucleotides matching TRBD2. Sequenced material: PBMCs. The sequence was collected from a woman between 40 and 55 years old in good health. Some clones in this sample may be carry-over from other donors' samples. The CDR3 loop is CASSYGLAGGMELFF. DNA of the CDR3: TGTGCCAGCAGTTACGGACTAGCGGGTGGGATGGAGCTGTTTTTT.